This TCR beta chain was sequenced for a study of beta chain features in type 1 diabetes. This CDR3 is built from 11 residues. The germline V gene has CDR1 SEHNR and CDR2 FQNEAQ (reference sequence). Trimming took off 5 bases at V and 6 bases at J, with 5 bases between the two ends. All of the isolated RNA was reverse transcribed, so expressed TCRB transcripts were sequenced. Some clones are missing from TCRdb's copy, which holds only in-frame ones; the method was immunoSEQ multiplex PCR. The sample holds more than 50,000 clones; about 55% are singletons and the top ten take around 2.2%. The study's findings and limits: Equally in patients and controls, shorter templates might have been favored by PCR. cDNA-based reads could over-represent cells with high TCR expression. Among all four CD4+ subsets, Type 1 diabetes patients had TCRB CDR3s that were moderately but significantly shorter. More deletions and fewer insertions at VDJ junctions were found in patients with type 1 diabetes.

On this clone: The antigen remains undetermined.

The TCR was taken from a woman younger than 30 in good health. The rearrangement joins TRBV7-9 to TRBJ2-1; D call uncertain. The specimen sequenced was Tregs from blood. DNA for the CDR3: TGTGCCAGCAGCACAAGCAATGAGCAGTTCTTC. Residues: CASSTSNEQFF. Full variable domain (rest looked up from reference TRBV7-9 and TRBJ2-1): DTGVSQNPRHKITKRGQNVTFRCDPISEHNRLYWYRQTLGQGPEFLTYFQNEAQLEKSRLLSDRFSAERPKGSFSTLEIQRTEQGDSAMYLCASSTSNEQFFGPGTRLTVL.